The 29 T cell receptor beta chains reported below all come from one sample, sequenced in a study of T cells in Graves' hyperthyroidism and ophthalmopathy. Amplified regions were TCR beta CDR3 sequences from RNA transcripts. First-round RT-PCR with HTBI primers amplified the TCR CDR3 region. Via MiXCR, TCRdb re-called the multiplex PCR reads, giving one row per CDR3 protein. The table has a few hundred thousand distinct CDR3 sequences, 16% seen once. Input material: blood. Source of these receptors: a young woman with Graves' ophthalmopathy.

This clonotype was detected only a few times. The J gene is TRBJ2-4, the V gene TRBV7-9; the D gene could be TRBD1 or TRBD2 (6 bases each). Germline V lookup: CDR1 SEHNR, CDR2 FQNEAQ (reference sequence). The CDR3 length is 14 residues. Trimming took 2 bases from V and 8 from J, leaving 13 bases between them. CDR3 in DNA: TGTGCCAGCAGCTTATTGAGGGGGGCCCACATTCAGTACTTC. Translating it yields CASSLLRGAHIQYF.

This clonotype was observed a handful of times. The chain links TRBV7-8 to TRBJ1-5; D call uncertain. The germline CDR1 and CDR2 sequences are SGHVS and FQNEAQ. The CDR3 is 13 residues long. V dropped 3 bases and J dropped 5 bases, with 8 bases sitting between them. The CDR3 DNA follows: TGTGCCAGCAGCTTGGCCCCTTATCAGCCCCAGCATTTT. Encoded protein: CASSLAPYQPQHF.

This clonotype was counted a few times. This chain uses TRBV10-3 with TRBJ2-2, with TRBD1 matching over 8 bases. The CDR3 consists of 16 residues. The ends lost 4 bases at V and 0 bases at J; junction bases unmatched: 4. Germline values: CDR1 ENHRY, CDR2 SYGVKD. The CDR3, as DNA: TGTGCCATCAGTGGGACAGGGCCTTCGAACACCGGGGAGCTGTTTTTT. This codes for CAISGTGPSNTGELFF.

CDR3 amino acids: CASSLPGPQGEQYF. CDR3 nucleotides: TGTGCCAGCAGTTTACCCGGGCCCCAGGGCGAGCAGTACTTC. This chain joins TRBV5-4 and TRBJ2-7, with a tentative D call TRBD1 (5 bases). This CDR3 spans 14 amino acids. Germline V gene lookup returns CDR1 SGHNT and CDR2 YYREEE (reference sequence). Trimming removed 5 bases from V and 6 bases from J, with 18 bases in between.

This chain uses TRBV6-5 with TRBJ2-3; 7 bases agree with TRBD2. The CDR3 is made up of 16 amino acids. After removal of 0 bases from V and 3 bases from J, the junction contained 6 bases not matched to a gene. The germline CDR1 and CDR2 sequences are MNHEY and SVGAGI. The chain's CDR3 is CASSYSYPAGTDTQYF. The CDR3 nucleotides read TGTGCCAGCAGTTACTCGTACCCAGCGGGGACAGATACGCAGTATTTT.

In DNA, the CDR3 is TGTGCCACCAGTGCGGGACAGACGCTCAATGAGCAGTACTTC. Protein sequence: CATSAGQTLNEQYF. This rearrangement joins TRBV24-1 to TRBJ2-1; 7 bases map to TRBD1. Judging by the DNA end, TRBJ2-7 fits better; the J call may be wrong. Germline V gives CDR1 KGHDR, CDR2 SFDVKD. The CDR3 length is 14 residues.

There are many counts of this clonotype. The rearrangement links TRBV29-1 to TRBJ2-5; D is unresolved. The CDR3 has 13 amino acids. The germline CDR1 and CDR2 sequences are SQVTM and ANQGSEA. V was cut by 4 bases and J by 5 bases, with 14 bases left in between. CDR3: CSVASTVLETQYF. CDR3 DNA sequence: TGCAGCGTTGCAAGTACGGTTCTCGAGACCCAGTACTTC.

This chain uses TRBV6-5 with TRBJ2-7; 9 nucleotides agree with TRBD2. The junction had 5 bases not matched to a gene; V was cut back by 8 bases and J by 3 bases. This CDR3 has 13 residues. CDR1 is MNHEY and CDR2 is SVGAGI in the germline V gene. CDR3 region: CASQLSGSYEQYF. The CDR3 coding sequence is TGTGCCAGCCAGCTTAGCGGGAGCTACGAGCAGTACTTC.

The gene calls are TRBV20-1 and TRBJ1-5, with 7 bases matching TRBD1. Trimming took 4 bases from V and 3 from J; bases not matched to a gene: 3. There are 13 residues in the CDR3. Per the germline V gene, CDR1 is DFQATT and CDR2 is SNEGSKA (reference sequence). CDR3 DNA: TGCAGTGCTAAGGGACAGCTCAATCAGCCCCAGCATTTT. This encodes CSAKGQLNQPQHF.

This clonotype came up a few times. The CDR3 reads CASSLAGPFGLQYF. Written as DNA, the CDR3 is TGTGCCAGCAGCTTAGCGGGGCCTTTCGGCCTTCAGTACTTC. V gene TRBV7-9 combines with J gene TRBJ2-4; D may be TRBD1 (5 bases). This CDR3 is built from 14 residues. The germline V and J ends were trimmed by 0 bases and 11 bases, with 14 bases remaining between them. The germline CDR1 and CDR2 sequences are SEHNR and FQNEAQ (reference sequence).

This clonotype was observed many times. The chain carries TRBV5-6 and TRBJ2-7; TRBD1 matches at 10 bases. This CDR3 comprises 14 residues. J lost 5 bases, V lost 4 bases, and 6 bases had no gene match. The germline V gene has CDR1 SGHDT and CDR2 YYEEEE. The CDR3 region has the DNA TGTGCCAGCAGCGTGAGACAGGGGGCCGACGAGCAGTACTTC. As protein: CASSVRQGADEQYF. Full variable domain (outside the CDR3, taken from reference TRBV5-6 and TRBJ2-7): DAGVTQSPTHLIKTRGQQVTLRCSPKSGHDTVSWYQQALGQGPQFIFQYYEEEERQRGNFPDRFSGHQFPNYSSELNVNALLLGDSALYLCASSVRQGADEQYFGPGTRLTVT.

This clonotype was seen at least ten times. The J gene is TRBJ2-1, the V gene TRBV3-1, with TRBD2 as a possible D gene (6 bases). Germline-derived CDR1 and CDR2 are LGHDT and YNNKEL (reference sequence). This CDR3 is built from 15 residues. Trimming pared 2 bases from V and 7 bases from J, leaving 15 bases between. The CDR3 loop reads CASSQLGTSKNEQFF. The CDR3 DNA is TGTGCCAGCAGCCAACTCGGGACTTCAAAGAATGAGCAGTTCTTC.

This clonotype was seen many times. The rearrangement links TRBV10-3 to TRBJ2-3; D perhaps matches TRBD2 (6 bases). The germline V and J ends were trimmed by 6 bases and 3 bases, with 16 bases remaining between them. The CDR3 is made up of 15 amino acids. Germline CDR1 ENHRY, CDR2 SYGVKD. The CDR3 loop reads CAIRNYEEGTDTQYF. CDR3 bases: TGTGCCATCAGAAATTACGAGGAGGGGACAGATACGCAGTATTTT.

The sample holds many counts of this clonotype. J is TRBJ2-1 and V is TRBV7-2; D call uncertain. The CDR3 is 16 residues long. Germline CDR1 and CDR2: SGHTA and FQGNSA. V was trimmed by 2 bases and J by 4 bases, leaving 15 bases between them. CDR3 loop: CASSLIVGPGYNEQFF. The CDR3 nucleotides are TGTGCCAGCAGCTTAATAGTGGGCCCGGGTTACAATGAGCAGTTCTTC.

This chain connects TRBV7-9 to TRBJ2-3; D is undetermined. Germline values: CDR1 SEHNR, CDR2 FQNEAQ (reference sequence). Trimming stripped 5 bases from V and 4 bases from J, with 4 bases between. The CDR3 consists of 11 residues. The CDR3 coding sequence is TGTGCCAGCAGCGACTCAGATACGCAGTATTTT. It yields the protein CASSDSDTQYF.

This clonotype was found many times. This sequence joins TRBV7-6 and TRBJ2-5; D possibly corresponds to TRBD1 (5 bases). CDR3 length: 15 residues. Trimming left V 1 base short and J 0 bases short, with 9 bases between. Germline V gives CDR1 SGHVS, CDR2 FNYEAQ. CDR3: CASSLGQSHQETQYF. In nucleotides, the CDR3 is TGTGCCAGCAGCTTAGGACAGAGCCACCAAGAGACCCAGTACTTC.

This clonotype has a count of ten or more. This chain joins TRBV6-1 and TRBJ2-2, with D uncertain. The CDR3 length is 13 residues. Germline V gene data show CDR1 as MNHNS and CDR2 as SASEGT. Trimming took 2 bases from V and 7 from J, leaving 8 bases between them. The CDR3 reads CASSELGNGELFF. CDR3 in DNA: TGTGCCAGCAGTGAATTGGGGAACGGGGAGCTGTTTTTT.

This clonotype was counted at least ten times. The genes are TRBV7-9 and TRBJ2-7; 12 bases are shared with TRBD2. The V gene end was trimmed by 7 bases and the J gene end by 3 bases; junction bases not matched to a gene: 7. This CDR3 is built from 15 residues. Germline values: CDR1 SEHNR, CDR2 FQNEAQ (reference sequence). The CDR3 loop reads CASTFTGLAGYEQYF. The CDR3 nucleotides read TGTGCCAGCACCTTTACGGGACTAGCGGGCTACGAGCAGTACTTC. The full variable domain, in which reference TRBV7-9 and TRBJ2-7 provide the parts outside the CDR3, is DTGVSQNPRHKITKRGQNVTFRCDPISEHNRLYWYRQTLGQGPEFLTYFQNEAQLEKSRLLSDRFSAERPKGSFSTLEIQRTEQGDSAMYLCASTFTGLAGYEQYFGPGTRLTVT.

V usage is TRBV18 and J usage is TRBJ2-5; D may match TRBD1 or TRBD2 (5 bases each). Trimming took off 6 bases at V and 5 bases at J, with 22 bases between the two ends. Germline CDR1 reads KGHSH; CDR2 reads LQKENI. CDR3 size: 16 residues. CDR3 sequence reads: CASSQSAGPGAETQYF. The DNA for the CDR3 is TGTGCCAGCTCTCAAAGCGCCGGGCCCGGGGCGGAGACCCAGTACTTC.

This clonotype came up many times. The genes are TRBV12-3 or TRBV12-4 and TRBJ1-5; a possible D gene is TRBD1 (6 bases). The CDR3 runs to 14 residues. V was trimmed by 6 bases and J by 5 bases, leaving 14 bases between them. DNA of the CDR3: TGTGCCAGCAGCCGCGGGGGGCACGATCAGCCCCAGCATTTT. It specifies CASSRGGHDQPQHF.

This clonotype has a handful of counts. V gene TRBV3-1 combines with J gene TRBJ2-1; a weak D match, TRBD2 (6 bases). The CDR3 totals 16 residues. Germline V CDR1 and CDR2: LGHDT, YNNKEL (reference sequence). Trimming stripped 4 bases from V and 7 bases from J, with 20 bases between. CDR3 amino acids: CASSPGDSSSSNEQFF. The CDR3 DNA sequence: TGTGCCAGCAGCCCCGGGGACTCGTCCTCTTCTAATGAGCAGTTCTTC.

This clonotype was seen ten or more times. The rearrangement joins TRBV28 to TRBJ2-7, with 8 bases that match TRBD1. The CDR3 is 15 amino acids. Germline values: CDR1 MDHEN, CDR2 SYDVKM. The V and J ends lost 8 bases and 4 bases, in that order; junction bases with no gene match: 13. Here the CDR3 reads CASSEGGRGLYEQYF. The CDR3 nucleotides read TGTGCCAGCTCCGAAGGGGGCAGGGGGCTGTACGAGCAGTACTTC.

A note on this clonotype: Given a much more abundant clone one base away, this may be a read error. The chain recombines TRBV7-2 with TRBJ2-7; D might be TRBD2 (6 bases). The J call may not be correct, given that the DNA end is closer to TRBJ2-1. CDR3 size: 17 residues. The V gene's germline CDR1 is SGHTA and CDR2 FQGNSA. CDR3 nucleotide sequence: TGTGCCAGCAGCTTAGCGCCCAGCGGGCGTCGCTCCTACGAGCAGTTCTTC. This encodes CASSLAPSGRRSYEQFF.

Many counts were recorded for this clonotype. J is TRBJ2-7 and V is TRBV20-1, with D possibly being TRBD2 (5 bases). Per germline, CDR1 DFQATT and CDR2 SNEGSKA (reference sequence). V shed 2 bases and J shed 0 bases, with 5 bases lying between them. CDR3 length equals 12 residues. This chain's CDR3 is CSARRDSYEQYF. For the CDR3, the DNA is TGCAGTGCTAGACGGGACTCCTACGAGCAGTACTTC.

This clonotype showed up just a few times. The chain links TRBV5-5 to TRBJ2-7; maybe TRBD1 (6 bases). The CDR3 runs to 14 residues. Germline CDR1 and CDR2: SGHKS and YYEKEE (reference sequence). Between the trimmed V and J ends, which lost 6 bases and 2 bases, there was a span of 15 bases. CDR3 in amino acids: CASTPQDRAYEQYF. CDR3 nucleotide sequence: TGTGCCAGCACCCCTCAGGACAGAGCCTACGAGCAGTACTTC.

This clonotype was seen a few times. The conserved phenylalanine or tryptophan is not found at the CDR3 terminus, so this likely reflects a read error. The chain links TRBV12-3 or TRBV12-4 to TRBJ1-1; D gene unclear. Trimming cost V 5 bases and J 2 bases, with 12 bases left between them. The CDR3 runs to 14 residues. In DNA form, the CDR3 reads TGTGCCAGCAGTACCCGGACCGATAACACTGAAGCTTTCCTT. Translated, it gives CASSTRTDNTEAFL.

The CDR3 DNA is TGTGCCTGGAGTGATCCGGGACTAGCGGGCGGGCAGTACTTC. As protein: CAWSDPGLAGGQYF. V and J are TRBV30 and TRBJ2-7; 12 nucleotides line up with TRBD2. V trimming: 1 base; J trimming: 9 bases; junction bases outside the gene matches: 7. Germline V gives CDR1 GTSNPN, CDR2 SVGIG (reference sequence). The CDR3 totals 14 residues.

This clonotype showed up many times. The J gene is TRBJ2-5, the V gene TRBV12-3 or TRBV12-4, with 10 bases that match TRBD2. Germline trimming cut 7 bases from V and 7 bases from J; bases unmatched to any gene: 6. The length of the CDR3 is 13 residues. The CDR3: CASNPSGRGTQYF. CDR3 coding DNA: TGTGCCAGCAACCCTAGCGGGAGAGGGACCCAGTACTTC.

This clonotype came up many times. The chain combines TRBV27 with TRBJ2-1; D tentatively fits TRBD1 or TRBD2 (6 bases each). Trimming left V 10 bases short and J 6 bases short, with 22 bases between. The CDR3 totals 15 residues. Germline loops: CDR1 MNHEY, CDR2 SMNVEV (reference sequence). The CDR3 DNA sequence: TGTGCCATCTCAAGGGGGGCTGGGGTGGCCAATGAGCAGTTCTTC. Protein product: CAISRGAGVANEQFF.